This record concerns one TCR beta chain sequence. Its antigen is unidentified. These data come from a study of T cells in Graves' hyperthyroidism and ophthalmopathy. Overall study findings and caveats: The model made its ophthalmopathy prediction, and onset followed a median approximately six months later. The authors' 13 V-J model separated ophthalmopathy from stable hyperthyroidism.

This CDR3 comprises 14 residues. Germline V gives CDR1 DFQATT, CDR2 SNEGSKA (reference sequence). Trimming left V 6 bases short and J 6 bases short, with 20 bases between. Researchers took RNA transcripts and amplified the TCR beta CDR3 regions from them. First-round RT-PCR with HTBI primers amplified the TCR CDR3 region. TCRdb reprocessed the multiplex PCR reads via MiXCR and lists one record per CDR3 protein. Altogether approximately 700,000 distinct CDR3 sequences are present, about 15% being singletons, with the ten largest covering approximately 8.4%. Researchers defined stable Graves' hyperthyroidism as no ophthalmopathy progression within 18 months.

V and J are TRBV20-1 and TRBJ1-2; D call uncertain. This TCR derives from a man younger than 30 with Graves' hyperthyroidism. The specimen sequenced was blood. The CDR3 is CSAPRTALSHGYTF. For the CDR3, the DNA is TGCAGTGCACCAAGGACTGCGCTGAGTCATGGCTACACCTTC.